The clone carrying this TCR beta chain was counted only a few times. Its antigen is still unknown. This entry belongs to a study of CD8+CD57+ T cells in acquired aplastic anemia. Study summary: DNA recovered from sorted CD4+ and CD8+ cells had a mean of approximately 3 ug.

TCR beta VDJ combinations and CDR3 sequences were profiled from genomic DNA. TCRdb fed the reads into MiXCR, producing one record per CDR3 protein. The data hold some 150,000 distinct CDR3 sequences, with 52% observed a single time. The study's findings and limits: Between the patient and control groups, CD8+ Simpson's diversity did not differ significantly. Comparison of patients with controls identified roughly 27 shared CD8+ CDR3 sequences.

In patients chosen for sequencing, flow cytometry had shown CD8+CD57+ cell expansion. This receptor was identified in a human donor with aplastic anemia. The sequencing input was sorted CD4+, CD8+, or CD8+CD57+ T cells (not recorded which) from PBMCs.

The CDR3: CATSRAGRGGETQYF. CDR3 nucleotides: TGTGCCACCAGCAGAGCAGGACGGGGCGGGGAGACCCAGTACTTC. The rearrangement links TRBV15 to TRBJ2-5; D assignment may be TRBD1 or TRBD2 (5 bases each). The V gene's germline CDR1 is LNHNV and CDR2 YYDKDF (reference sequence). V was cut by 1 base and J by 5 bases, with 14 bases left in between. This CDR3 has 15 residues.